This TCR beta chain was found in a study of CD4 T cell repertoires in COVID-19. As for the study in general: Other coronavirus spike proteins restimulated relabeled CFSE-low cells expanded with IL-2 for over 8 days.

No culture step preceded sequencing of the ex vivo isolated memory T cells. The repertoire was sequenced with immunoSEQ multiplex PCR; TCRdb's copy has only in-frame clones and lacks some. The sample consists of 20,000 or so clones, 87% of them appearing once. Study-wide points: Suggested intraclonal diversification: top SARS-CoV-2-reactive clonotypes appeared in two or three memory subsets. SARS-CoV and/or HKU1 spike cultures shared between about 6.5 and 25% of SARS-CoV-2 clonotypes.

Trimming pared 4 bases from V and 8 bases from J, leaving 12 bases between. The CDR3 covers 14 residues. Germline V CDR1 and CDR2: SGHNT, YENEEA. About this clone: What it binds is unknown. Additional DNA sequences in this sample encode the identical CDR3.

The input for sequencing was central memory CD4+ T cells from blood, taken before the COVID-19 pandemic. This TCR was recovered from a human donor who had COVID-19. V is TRBV11-3 and J is TRBJ1-6; no clear D gene. CDR3 DNA: TGTGCCAGCAGCTCGGGTAGTCTTGATTCACCCCTCCACTTT. Amino acid sequence: CASSSGSLDSPLHF.